This TCR beta chain was captured in a study of blood T cells in healthy people across ages (dated by TCRdb to 2014 to 2015). Describing the broader study: In model experiments, template switching captured roughly one uniquely barcoded TCR beta cDNA molecule for every two T cells. The study measured age-related changes in TCR beta repertoire diversity using deep sequencing normalized with unique cDNA molecular identifiers. The donors were divided into four age groups: young (average around 15 years), middle-aged (approximately 39), aged (approximately 59) and long-lived (about 84). Two additional independent replicas of 1 million unique cDNA reads from the same blood draw were analyzed for two donors (one aged 18 to 30 and one aged 80 or older). The full study reports these points: Compared with the aged group, the long-lived group had more naive CD4+ T cells, fewer expanded clones and increased TCR diversity, suggesting age selection. Observed TCR beta diversity per million T cells fell roughly linearly with age, and a significant reduction was already apparent by age about 38. Because donor CMV infection status was unknown, age-related changes in expanded clonotypes were potentially confounded. Since profiling was done on bulk unsorted PBMCs, naive and antigen-experienced compartments could not be conclusively compared. The percentage of naive T cells measured by flow cytometry correlated strongly with observed TCR beta diversity. Estimates of total diversity from one million sequenced T cells were regarded as lower bounds and underestimates.

The library was prepared using 5' RACE. For sequencing, an Illumina HiSeq 2500 was employed. The second PCR ran for roughly 6 to 11 cycles and used a J-beta primer mix along with a sample-barcoded 5' primer. A template-switch 5' adaptor carrying 12 random nucleotides introduced a unique molecular identifier onto each TCR beta cDNA molecule. Each sample yielded at least 2.5 million CDR3-containing paired-end reads. First-strand cDNA was synthesized from all RNA with the Mint cDNA synthesis kit, primed by a TRBC-specific oligonucleotide. Following uracil-DNA glycosylase treatment, all cDNA underwent a first 18-cycle PCR with the universal primers M1SS and BC2_uni_R. Processing in the source paper ran as follows. For normalization, 1 million high-quality reads, each with a distinct molecular identifier, were randomly selected from each sample. Reads with shared molecular identifiers were discarded instead of being binned into consensus sequences. MiTCR, with a Q25 quality threshold and the strictest error-elimination algorithm, was used for CDR3 identification, clonotype clustering and error correction. A nonparametric unseen species model with Euler transformation was used to estimate a lower bound on total TCR beta diversity. TCRdb passed the public sequencing reads through fastp at Q25 and MiXCR, retaining productive beta sequences. Duplicate CDR3 protein sequences are folded into a single record with the most common DNA and genes. The V and J calls follow TCRdb's processing rather than the paper's. The sample records roughly 800,000 distinct CDR3 sequences, about 25% of which are singletons. More than 3% of the sample belongs to the ten largest clones.

Donors were roughly 40 systemically healthy Caucasian individuals from Russia aged roughly 6 to 95 years. Around 10 milliliters of peripheral blood were collected from each donor into EDTA-treated Vacutainer tubes. Ficoll-Paque density-gradient centrifugation was used to isolate PBMCs, with at least 6 million obtained per sample. Total RNA was extracted from PBMCs with Trizol reagent, with at least 6 micrograms obtained per sample. Naive CD45RAhigh/CD27high T cell percentages were measured by flow cytometry on a PBMC aliquot from every donor. Reading the germline V gene gives CDR1 SGHTA and CDR2 FQGTGA. V is reduced by 5 bases and J by 6 bases, leaving a spacing of 15 bases between them. The CDR3 runs 14 amino acids, cysteine and phenylalanine included. Kept here is only the CDR3 DNA, which spans 42 bases and is read in frame from base 1. This clonotype was found a few times. Its binding antigen is unknown. No clone much larger than this one lies a single base away; base qualities are absent.

These data were also reused for a study on T cells of mothers and their children. As the second publication notes: Donors were nine systemically healthy Caucasian individuals: three mothers and their six children. cDNA synthesis used all of the extracted RNA, with 1.5 ug of RNA in each 15 ul reaction. In the second PCR, sample barcodes and 2-4 random nucleotides were introduced via the M1S primer. Over 8.5 million TCR beta CDR3 reads were obtained for each mother, and 3 million to 3.5 million reads were obtained for each child. In both related and unrelated pairs, thymic selection shapes the output of TCR recombination in a similar way, with inherited differences having only a minor effect. Related mother-child pairs always showed normalized repertoire overlap that was slightly higher than in unrelated mother-child pairs, though the difference was never significant. No persistent microchimeric T cell clones were found, with a detection sensitivity of approximately 95 clones per million clonotypes. To look for features that set related mother-child pairs apart from unrelated individuals, the researchers ran deep NGS to compare the TCR beta repertoires of mothers and children. Mothers averaged around 40 +/- 4 years of age and children averaged 11 +/- 4 years. Libraries were sequenced on Illumina HiSeq 2000 with 100+100 nt paired-end reads after adapter ligation with NEBNext reagents. To prevent cross-contamination, the mother and child libraries were prepared one month apart and sequenced in separate runs. Between roughly 500,000 and 2,300,000 distinct TCR beta clonotypes were identified per donor. Naive TCR beta clonotypes were estimated from low-frequency clonotypes matched to each donor's FACS-determined naive share, without sorting.

In this chain, TRBV7-3 is recombined with TRBJ2-3, with a tentative D call of TRBD1 or TRBD2, each matching 6 bases. Material: blood. The receptor was isolated from a boy aged 5-17 years in good health. The DNA is TGTGCCAGCAGCCCCACGGGGGCAGGGGATACGCAGTATTTT. Its translation reads: CASSPTGAGDTQYF.